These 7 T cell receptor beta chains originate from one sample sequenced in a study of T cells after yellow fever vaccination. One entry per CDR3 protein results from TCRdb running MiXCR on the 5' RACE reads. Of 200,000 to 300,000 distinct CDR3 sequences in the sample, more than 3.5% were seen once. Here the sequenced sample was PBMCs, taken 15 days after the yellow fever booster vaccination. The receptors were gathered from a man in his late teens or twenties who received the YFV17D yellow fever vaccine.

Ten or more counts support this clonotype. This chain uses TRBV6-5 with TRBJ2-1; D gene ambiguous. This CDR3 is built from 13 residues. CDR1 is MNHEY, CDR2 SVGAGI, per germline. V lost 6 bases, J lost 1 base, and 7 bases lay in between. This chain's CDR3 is CASSMRSYNEQFF. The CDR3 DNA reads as TGTGCCAGCAGCATGAGGTCCTACAATGAGCAGTTCTTC.

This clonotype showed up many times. CDR3 sequence: CSASGDRAYEQYF. The CDR3 coding sequence is TGCAGTGCTAGTGGGGACAGGGCCTACGAGCAGTACTTC. The rearrangement links TRBV20-1 to TRBJ2-7; the match to TRBD1 covers 9 bases. V trimming: 3 bases; J trimming: 2 bases; junction bases outside the gene matches: 2. Germline CDR1 is DFQATT and CDR2 is SNEGSKA (reference sequence). This CDR3 has 13 amino acids.

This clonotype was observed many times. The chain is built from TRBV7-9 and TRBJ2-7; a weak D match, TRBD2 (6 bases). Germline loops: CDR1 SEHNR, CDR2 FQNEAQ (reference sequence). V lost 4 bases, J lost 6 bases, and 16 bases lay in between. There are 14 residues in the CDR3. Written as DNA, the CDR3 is TGTGCCAGCAGCTGGGGGGATGATAGGGCCGAGCAGTACGTC. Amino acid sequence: CASSWGDDRAEQYV.

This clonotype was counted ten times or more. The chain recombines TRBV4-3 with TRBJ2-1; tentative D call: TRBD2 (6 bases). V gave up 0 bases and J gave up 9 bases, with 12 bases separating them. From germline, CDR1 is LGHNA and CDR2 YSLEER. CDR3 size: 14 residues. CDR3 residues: CASSQETSSLEQFF. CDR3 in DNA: TGCGCCAGCAGCCAAGAGACTAGTAGTCTTGAGCAGTTCTTC.

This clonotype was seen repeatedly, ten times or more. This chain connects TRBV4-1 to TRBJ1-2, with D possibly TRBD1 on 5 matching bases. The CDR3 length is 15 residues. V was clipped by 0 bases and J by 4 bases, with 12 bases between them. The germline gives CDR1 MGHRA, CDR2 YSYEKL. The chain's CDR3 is CASSQEGQGLYGYTF. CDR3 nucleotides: TGCGCCAGCAGCCAAGAAGGGCAGGGCCTCTATGGCTACACCTTC.

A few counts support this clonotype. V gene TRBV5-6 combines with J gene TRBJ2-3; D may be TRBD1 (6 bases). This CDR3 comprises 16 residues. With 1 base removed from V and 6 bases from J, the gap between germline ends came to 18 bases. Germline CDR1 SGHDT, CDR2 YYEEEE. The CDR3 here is CASSLSPTGWSDTQYF. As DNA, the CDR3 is TGTGCCAGCAGCTTGAGTCCAACAGGGTGGTCGGATACGCAGTATTTT.

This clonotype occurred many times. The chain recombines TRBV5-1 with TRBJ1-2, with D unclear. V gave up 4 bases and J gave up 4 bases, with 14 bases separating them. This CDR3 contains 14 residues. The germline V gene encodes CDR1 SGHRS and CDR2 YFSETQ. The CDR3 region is CASSPTDRPYGYTF. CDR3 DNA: TGCGCCAGCAGCCCCACGGACCGGCCCTATGGCTACACCTTC.